This T cell receptor beta chain was profiled in a study of breast tumors, draining lymph nodes, adjacent tissues. TCRdb re-analysed the multiplex PCR reads in MiXCR, keeping a single row per CDR3 protein. The sample has around 190,000 distinct CDR3 sequences; 25% to 40% are singletons. Study findings and constraints: Tumor repertoires ranked between lymph nodes and nontumor tissue in diversity, with V and J gene preferences. Findings are consistent with lymph node origin and intratumoral expansion of most tumor T cells.

Germline V gene lookup returns CDR1 SGHVS and CDR2 FQNEAQ. The CDR3 is 18 amino acids. The lymph nodes were axillary draining lymph nodes from breast cancer patients. Of note for this clonotype: Its antigen is unidentified. An end of the junction differs from the germline gene, which may be a read error.

The chain carries TRBV7-8 and TRBJ2-6; D is perhaps TRBD1 or TRBD2 (5 bases each). This clonotype was sampled from a female donor with breast cancer. Some clones in this sample may be carry-over from other donors' samples. What was sequenced was axillary lymph node tissue. The CDR3 loop is CASSRPGPDFSGANVPTF. DNA of the CDR3: TGTGCCAGCAGCAGACCGGGACCAGATTTCTCTGGGGCCAACGTCCCGACTTTC.